The 17 T cell receptor beta chains below all came from one sample that was sequenced in a study of identical twins. TCRdb re-analysed the 5' RACE reads in MiXCR, keeping a single row per CDR3 protein. The profile shows roughly 1,500,000 distinct CDR3 sequences, about 31% of them singletons. Source material: cord blood. Source of these receptors: a newborn girl in good health.

The chain combines TRBV3-1 with TRBJ2-1; TRBD1 aligns across 10 bases. This CDR3 has 14 residues. V was pared by 6 bases and J by 7 bases, with 6 bases of the junction left unmatched. Germline CDR1 reads LGHDT; CDR2 reads YNNKEL (reference sequence). CDR3 loop: CASSFGTGENEQFF. The CDR3 DNA is TGTGCCAGCAGTTTCGGGACAGGGGAGAATGAGCAGTTCTTC.

In its sample, this clonotype was seen a few times. The V and J genes are TRBV7-2 and TRBJ2-3; the D is unclear. The CDR3 sequence is 12 residues long. V lost 4 bases to trimming and J lost 5 bases, with 7 bases between them. Germline CDR1 reads SGHTA; CDR2 reads FQGNSA. The CDR3 sequence is CASSSPIDTQYF. CDR3 bases: TGTGCCAGCAGCTCCCCTATAGATACGCAGTATTTT.

The CDR3 is CSARRDSPDTQYF. CDR3 bases: TGCAGTGCTAGGCGGGACTCCCCAGATACGCAGTATTTT. This chain connects TRBV20-1 to TRBJ2-3; maybe TRBD2 (6 bases). CDR1 and CDR2 (germline): DFQATT, SNEGSKA (reference sequence). The germline V and J ends were trimmed by 3 bases and 4 bases, with 11 bases remaining between them. CDR3 size: 13 residues.

The sample holds a few counts of this clonotype. The CDR3 region is CASSWAYTQYF. The CDR3 bases are TGTGCCAGCAGCTGGGCCTATACGCAGTATTTT. The rearrangement joins TRBV7-2 to TRBJ2-3; D gene ambiguous. The V end lost 4 bases, the J end lost 7 bases, and 6 bases lay between the germline ends. The germline gives CDR1 SGHTA, CDR2 FQGNSA. The CDR3 extends over 11 amino acids.

This clonotype showed up just a few times. The V and J genes are TRBV14 and TRBJ2-1; 7 bases agree with TRBD2. V shed 5 bases, J shed 8 bases, and the junction held 9 bases outside the gene matches. The V gene's germline CDR1 is SGHDN and CDR2 FVKESK. This CDR3 has 14 residues. The CDR3 region has the DNA TGTGCCAGCAGCGGTCGGGCGGGAGACTATGAGCAGTTCTTC. Its protein is CASSGRAGDYEQFF.

In its sample, this clonotype was seen many times. The chain recombines TRBV20-1 with TRBJ2-7, with unresolved D. The ends were cut back, 4 bases at V and 0 bases at J, with 13 bases in the middle. The CDR3 has 14 amino acids. CDR1 is DFQATT, CDR2 SNEGSKA, per germline (reference sequence). The DNA of the CDR3 is TGCAGTGCTATCGAAACCCTCAGCTCCTACGAGCAGTACTTC. It yields the protein CSAIETLSSYEQYF.

In DNA, the CDR3 is TGTGCCACCAGCAGACAAGGACTAGCGGGGGCTCCGGGTAATGAGCAGTTCTTC. Amino acid sequence: CATSRQGLAGAPGNEQFF. The rearrangement links TRBV15 to TRBJ2-1, with TRBD2 identical over 13 bases. Unmatched junction bases numbered 11, after V lost 2 bases and J lost 7 bases. CDR3 size: 18 residues. Germline loops: CDR1 LNHNV, CDR2 YYDKDF (reference sequence). The full variable domain, its missing parts supplied by reference TRBV15 and TRBJ2-1, is DAMVIQNPRYQVTQFGKPVTLSCSQTLNHNVMYWYQQKSSQAPKLLFHYYDKDFNNEADTPDNFQSRRPNTSFCFLDIRSPGLGDTAMYLCATSRQGLAGAPGNEQFFGPGTRLTVL.

The V call is TRBV28, the J call TRBJ1-6; TRBD1 might be the D (5 bases). This CDR3 contains 14 residues. Trimming stripped 4 bases from V and 10 bases from J, with 14 bases between. Germline CDR1 reads MDHEN; CDR2 reads SYDVKM. This chain's CDR3 is CASSSSKGISPLHF. As DNA, the CDR3 is TGTGCCAGCAGTTCATCTAAGGGGATATCACCCCTCCACTTT.

The V gene is TRBV20-1, the J gene TRBJ1-2; D ambiguous. CDR1 DFQATT and CDR2 SNEGSKA come from the germline V gene (reference sequence). V lost 3 bases and J lost 4, with 9 bases in between. The CDR3 is made up of 12 amino acids. The CDR3 protein is CSASDGSYGYTF. The CDR3 DNA is TGCAGTGCTAGTGACGGATCCTATGGCTACACCTTC.

V usage is TRBV6-5 and J usage is TRBJ2-5, with 12 bases that match TRBD2. The J segment lost 11 bases and the V segment lost 2 bases, leaving 9 bases of the junction unmatched. CDR3 size: 15 residues. In germline, CDR1 is MNHEY, CDR2 SVGAGI. The CDR3 coding sequence is TGTGCCAGCAGTTACAGACTAGCGGGAGTCAATGAGCAGTACTTC. Amino acid sequence: CASSYRLAGVNEQYF.

The table lists this clonotype with a few counts. This chain joins TRBV7-8 and TRBJ2-3, with 8 bases lining up with TRBD2. J was trimmed by 3 bases and V by 1 base; bases with no gene match: 15. Germline values: CDR1 SGHVS, CDR2 FQNEAQ. This CDR3 is built from 19 residues. CDR3: CASSLVMGLEMGSTDTQYF. The CDR3 DNA reads as TGTGCCAGCAGCTTAGTTATGGGACTAGAAATGGGCTCGACAGATACGCAGTATTTT.

The rearrangement joins TRBV10-3 to TRBJ2-2; 9 nucleotides agree with TRBD1. The CDR3 runs to 15 residues. Germline V CDR1 and CDR2: ENHRY, SYGVKD. With V trimmed by 10 bases and J by 0 bases, 6 bases remained unmatched. DNA of the CDR3: TGTGCCACGGATAGGACAGGGGCGAACACCGGGGAGCTGTTTTTT. Translating gives CATDRTGANTGELFF.

The chain couples TRBV7-9 to TRBJ2-1; a possible D gene is TRBD2 (6 bases). CDR3 length equals 16 residues. Germline CDR1 SEHNR, CDR2 FQNEAQ (reference sequence). V lost 4 bases and J lost 4, with 17 bases in between. The DNA for the CDR3 is TGTGCCAGCAGCTCTCGAGCGGGCGGGGATTACAATGAGCAGTTCTTC. It translates to CASSSRAGGDYNEQFF.

This clonotype showed up just a few times. J is TRBJ2-1 and V is TRBV6-5, with a possible D match to TRBD1 (6 bases). Germline CDR1 and CDR2: MNHEY and SVGAGI. The CDR3 has 13 amino acids. Trimming left V 2 bases short and J 8 bases short, with 10 bases between. In DNA, the CDR3 is TGTGCCAGCAGTTACCAACAGGGCTATGAGCAGTTCTTC. This codes for CASSYQQGYEQFF.

The rearrangement uses TRBV25-1 and TRBJ2-1; 7 bases are shared with TRBD2. Per germline, CDR1 MGHDK and CDR2 SYGVNS. CDR3 length equals 16 residues. With 4 bases clipped from V and 0 bases from J, the junction kept 6 bases outside the gene matches. The DNA for the CDR3 is TGTGCCAGCAGTGGACCCGGGAGGAGCTCCTACAATGAGCAGTTCTTC. Amino acids: CASSGPGRSSYNEQFF. The complete variable domain, with remaining parts taken from reference TRBV25-1 and TRBJ2-1, reads EADIYQTPRYLVIGTGKKITLECSQTMGHDKMYWYQQDPGMELHLIHYSYGVNSTEKGDLSSESTVSRIRTEHFPLTLESARPSHTSQYLCASSGPGRSSYNEQFFGPGTRLTVL.

This clonotype was counted only a few times. The rearrangement uses TRBV20-1 and TRBJ2-7; a possible D gene is TRBD1 (6 bases). Trimming took off 1 base at V and 3 bases at J, with 13 bases between the two ends. Germline V gives CDR1 DFQATT, CDR2 SNEGSKA (reference sequence). The CDR3 consists of 14 residues. CDR3 coding DNA: TGCAGTGCTAGAGGACCCAGGGGAAGCTACGAGCAGTACTTC. Encoded protein: CSARGPRGSYEQYF.

This clonotype was seen a handful of times. The genes are TRBV7-9 and TRBJ2-1, with 11 bases identical to TRBD1. The CDR3 consists of 18 residues. Germline CDR1 SEHNR, CDR2 FQNEAQ (reference sequence). V trimming: 0 bases; J trimming: 9 bases; junction bases outside the gene matches: 13. The CDR3 spells CASSLALARDRGGSEQFF. In DNA form, the CDR3 reads TGTGCCAGCAGCTTAGCGCTGGCCCGGGACAGGGGGGGAAGTGAGCAGTTCTTC. Looking up the rest from reference TRBV7-9 and TRBJ2-1 gives the full variable domain: DTGVSQNPRHKITKRGQNVTFRCDPISEHNRLYWYRQTLGQGPEFLTYFQNEAQLEKSRLLSDRFSAERPKGSFSTLEIQRTEQGDSAMYLCASSLALARDRGGSEQFFGPGTRLTVL.